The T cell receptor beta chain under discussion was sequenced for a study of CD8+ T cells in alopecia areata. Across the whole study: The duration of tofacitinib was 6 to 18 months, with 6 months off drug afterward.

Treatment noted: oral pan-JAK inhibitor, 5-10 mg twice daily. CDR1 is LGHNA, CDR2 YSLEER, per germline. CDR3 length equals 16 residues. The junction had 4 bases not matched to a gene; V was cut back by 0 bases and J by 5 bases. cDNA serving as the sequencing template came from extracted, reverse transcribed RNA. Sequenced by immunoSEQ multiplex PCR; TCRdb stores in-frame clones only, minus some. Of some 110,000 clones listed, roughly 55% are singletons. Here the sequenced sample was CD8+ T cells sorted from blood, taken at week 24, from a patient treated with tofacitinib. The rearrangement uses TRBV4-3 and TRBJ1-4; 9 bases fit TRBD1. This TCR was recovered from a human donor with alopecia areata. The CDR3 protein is CASSQDIGTGNEKLFF. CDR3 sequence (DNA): TGCGCCAGCAGCCAAGATATTGGGACAGGGAATGAAAAACTGTTTTTT.